This T cell receptor beta chain was observed in a study of T cell changes during pregnancy in multiple sclerosis. Only in-frame clones appear in the TCRdb table, and some are missing; sequencing was by immunoSEQ multiplex PCR. In the table there are tens of thousands of clones, about 88% of which are singletons. In germline, CDR1 is ENHRY, CDR2 SYGVKD. This CDR3 contains 14 residues. V was trimmed by 3 bases and J by 2 bases, leaving 10 bases between them. The chain recombines TRBV10-3 with TRBJ1-2; weak D call: TRBD1 (6 bases). This clonotype originated in a female donor with multiple sclerosis, enrolled in a pregnancy study. This specimen consisted of CD4+ T cells from peripheral blood mononuclear cells, obtained before pregnancy. The CDR3 region has the DNA TGTGCCATCAGTGATACAGGGACAAACTATGGCTACACCTTC. It specifies CAISDTGTNYGYTF.